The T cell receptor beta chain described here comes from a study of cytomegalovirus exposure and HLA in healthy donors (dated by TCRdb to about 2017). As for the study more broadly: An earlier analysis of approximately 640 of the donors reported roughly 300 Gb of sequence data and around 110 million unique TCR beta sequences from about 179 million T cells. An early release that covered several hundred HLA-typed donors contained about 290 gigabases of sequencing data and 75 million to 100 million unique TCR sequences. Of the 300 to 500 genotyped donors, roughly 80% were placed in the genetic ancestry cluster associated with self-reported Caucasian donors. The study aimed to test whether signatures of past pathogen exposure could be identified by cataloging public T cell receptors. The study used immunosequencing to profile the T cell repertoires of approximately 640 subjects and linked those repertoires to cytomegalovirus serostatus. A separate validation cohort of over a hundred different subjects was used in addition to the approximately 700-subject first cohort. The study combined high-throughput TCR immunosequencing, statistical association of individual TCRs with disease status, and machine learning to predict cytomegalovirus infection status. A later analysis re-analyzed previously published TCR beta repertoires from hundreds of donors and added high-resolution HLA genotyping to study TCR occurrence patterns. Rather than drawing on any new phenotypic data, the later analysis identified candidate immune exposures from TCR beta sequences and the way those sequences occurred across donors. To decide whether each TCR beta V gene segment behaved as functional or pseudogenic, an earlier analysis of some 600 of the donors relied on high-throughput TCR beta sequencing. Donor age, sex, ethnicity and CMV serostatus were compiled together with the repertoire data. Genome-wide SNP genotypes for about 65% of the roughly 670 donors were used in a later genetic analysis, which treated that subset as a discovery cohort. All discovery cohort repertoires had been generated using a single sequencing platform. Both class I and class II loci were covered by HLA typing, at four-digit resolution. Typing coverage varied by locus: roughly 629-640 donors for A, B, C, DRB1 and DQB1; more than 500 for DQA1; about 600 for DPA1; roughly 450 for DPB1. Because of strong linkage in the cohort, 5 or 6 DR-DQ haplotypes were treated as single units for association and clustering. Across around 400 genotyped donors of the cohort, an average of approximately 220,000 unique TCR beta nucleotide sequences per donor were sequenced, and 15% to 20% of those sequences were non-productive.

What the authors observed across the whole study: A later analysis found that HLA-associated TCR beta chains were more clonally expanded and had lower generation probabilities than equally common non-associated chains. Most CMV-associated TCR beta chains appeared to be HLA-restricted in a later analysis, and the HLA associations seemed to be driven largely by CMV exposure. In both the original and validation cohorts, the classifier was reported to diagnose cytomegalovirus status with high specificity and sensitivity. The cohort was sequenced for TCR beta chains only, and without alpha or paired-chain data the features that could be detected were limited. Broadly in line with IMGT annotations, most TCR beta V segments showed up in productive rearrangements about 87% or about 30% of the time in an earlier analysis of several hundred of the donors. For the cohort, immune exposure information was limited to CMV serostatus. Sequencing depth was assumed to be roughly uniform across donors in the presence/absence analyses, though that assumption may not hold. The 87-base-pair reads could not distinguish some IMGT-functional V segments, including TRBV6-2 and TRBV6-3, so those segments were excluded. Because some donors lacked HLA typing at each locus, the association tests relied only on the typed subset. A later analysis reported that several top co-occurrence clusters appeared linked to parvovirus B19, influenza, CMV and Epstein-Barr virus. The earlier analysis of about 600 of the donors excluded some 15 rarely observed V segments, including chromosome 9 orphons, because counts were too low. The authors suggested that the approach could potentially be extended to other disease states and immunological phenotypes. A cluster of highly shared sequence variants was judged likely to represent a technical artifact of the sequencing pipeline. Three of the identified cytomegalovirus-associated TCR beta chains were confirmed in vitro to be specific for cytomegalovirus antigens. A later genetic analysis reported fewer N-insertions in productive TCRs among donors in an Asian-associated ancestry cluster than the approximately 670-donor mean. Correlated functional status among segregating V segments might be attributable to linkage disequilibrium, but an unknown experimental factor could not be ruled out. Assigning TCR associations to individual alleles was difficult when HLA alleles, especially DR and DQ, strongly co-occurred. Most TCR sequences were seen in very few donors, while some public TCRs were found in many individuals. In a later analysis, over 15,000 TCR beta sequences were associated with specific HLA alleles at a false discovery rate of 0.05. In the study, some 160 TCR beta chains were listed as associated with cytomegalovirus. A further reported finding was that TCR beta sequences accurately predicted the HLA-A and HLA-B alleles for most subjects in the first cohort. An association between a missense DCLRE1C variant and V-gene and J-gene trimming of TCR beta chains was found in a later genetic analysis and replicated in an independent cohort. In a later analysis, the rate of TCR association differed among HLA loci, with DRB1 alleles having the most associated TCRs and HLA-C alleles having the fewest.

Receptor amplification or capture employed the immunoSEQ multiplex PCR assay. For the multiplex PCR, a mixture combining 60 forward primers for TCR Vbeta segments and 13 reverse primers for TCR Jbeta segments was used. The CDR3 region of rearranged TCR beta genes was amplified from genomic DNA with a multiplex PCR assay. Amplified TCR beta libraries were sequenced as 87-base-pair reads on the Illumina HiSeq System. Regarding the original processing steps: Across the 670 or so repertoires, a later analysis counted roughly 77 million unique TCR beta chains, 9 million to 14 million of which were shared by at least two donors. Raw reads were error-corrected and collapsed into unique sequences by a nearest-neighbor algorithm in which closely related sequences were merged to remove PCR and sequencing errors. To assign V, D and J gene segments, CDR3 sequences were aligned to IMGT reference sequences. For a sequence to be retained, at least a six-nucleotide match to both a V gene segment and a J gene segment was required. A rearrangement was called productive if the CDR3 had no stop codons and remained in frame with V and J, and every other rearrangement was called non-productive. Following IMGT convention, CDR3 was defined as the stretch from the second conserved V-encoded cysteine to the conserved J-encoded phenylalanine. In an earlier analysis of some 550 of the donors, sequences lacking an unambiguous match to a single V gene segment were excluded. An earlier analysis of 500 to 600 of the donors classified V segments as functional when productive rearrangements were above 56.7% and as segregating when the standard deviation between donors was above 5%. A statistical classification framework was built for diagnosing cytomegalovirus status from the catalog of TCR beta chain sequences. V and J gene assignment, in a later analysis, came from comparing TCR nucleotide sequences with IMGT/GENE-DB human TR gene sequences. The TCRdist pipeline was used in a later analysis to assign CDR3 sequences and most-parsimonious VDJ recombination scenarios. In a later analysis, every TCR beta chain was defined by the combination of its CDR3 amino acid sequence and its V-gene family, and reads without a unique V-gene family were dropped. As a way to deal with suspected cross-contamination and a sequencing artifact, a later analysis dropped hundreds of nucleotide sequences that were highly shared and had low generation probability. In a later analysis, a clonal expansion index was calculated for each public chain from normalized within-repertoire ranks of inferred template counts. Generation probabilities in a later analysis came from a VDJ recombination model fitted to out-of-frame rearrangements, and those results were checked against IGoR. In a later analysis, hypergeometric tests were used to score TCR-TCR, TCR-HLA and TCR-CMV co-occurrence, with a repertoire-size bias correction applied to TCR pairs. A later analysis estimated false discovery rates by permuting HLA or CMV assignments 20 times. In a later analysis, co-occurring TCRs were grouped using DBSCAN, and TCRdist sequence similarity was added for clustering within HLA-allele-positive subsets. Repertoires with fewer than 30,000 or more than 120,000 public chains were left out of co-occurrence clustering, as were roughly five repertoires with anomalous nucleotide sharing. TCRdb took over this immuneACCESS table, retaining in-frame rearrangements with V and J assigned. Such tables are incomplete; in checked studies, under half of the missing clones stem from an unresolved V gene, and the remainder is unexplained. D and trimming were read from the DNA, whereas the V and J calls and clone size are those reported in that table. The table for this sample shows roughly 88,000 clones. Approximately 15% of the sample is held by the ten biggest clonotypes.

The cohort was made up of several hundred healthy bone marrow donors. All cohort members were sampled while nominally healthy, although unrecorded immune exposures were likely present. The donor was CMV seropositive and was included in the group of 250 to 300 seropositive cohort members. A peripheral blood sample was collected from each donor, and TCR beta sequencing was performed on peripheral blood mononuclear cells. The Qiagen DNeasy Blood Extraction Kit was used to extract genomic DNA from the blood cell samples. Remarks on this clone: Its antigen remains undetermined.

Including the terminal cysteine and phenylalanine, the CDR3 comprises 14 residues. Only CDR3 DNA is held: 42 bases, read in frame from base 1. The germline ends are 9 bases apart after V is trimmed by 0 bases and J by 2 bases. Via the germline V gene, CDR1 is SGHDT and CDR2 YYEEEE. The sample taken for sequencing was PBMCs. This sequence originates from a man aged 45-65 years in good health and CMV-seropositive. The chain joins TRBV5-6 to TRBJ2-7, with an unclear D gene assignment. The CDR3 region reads CASSLGPPAYEQYF. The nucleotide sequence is TGTGCCAGCAGCTTGGGCCCTCCGGCCTACGAGCAGTACTTC. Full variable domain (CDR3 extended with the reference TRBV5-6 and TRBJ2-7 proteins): DAGVTQSPTHLIKTRGQQVTLRCSPKSGHDTVSWYQQALGQGPQFIFQYYEEEERQRGNFPDRFSGHQFPNYSSELNVNALLLGDSALYLCASSLGPPAYEQYFGPGTRLTVT.